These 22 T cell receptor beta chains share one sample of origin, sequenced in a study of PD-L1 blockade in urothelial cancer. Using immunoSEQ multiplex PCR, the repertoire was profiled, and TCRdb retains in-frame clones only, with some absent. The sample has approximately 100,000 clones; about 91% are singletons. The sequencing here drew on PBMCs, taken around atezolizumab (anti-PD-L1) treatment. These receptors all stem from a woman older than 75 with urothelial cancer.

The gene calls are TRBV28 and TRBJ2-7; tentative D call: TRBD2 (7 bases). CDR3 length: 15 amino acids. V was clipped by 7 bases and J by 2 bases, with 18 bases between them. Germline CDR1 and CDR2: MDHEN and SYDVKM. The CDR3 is CASTESGGPAYEQYF. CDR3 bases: TGTGCCAGCACCGAATCCGGGGGGCCCGCCTACGAGCAGTACTTC. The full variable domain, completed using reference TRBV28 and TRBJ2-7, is DVKVTQSSRYLVKRTGEKVFLECVQDMDHENMFWYRQDPGLGLRLIYFSYDVKMKEKGDIPEGYSVSREKKERFSLILESASTNQTSMYLCASTESGGPAYEQYFGPGTRLTVT.

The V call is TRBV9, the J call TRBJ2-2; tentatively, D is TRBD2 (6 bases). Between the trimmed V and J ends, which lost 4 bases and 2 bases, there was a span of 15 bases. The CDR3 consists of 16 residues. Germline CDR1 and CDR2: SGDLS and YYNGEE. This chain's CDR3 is CASSPSVAVNTGELFF. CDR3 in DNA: TGTGCCAGCAGCCCCTCCGTAGCGGTAAACACCGGGGAGCTGTTTTTT.

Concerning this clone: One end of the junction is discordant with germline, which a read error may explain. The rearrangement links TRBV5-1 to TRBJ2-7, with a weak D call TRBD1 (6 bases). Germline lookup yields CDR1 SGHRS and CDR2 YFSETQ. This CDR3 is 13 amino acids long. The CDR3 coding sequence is TGCGCCAGCAGGTTGGACAGAACATACGAGCAGTACTTC. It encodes CASRLDRTYEQYF.

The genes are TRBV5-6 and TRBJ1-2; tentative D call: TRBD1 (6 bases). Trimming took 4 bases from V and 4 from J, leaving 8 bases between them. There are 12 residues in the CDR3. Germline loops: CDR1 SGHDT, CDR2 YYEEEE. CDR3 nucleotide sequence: TGTGCCAGCAGCCAAGGGGGCTATGGCTACACCTTC. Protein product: CASSQGGYGYTF.

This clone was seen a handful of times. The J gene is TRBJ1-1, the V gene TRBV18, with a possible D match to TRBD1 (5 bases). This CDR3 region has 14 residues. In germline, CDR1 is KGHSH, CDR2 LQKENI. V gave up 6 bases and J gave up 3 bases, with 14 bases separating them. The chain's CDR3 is CASSLGSGDTEAFF. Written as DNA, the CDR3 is TGTGCCAGCTCTCTAGGTTCGGGGGACACTGAAGCTTTCTTT.

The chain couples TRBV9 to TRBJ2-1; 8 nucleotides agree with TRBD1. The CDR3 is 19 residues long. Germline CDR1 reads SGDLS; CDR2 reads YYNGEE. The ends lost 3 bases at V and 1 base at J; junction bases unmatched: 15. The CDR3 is CASSGEGVGWDRSYNEQFF. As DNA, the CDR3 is TGTGCCAGCAGCGGCGAGGGGGTGGGATGGGACAGGTCCTACAATGAGCAGTTCTTC.

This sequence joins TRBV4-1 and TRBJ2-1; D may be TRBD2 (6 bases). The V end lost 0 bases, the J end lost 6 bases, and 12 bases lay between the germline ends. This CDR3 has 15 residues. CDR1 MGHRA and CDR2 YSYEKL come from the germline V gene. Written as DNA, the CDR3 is TGCGCCAGCAGCCAAGAGAGGGGACTTGCCAATGAGCAGTTCTTC. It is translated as CASSQERGLANEQFF.

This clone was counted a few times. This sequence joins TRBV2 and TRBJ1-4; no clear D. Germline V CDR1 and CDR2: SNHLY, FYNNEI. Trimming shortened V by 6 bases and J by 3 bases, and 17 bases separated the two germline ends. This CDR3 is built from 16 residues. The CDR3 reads CASRVGPGRANEKLFF. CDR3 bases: TGTGCCAGCAGAGTCGGCCCCGGGAGGGCTAATGAAAAACTGTTTTTT.

The CDR3 is CASSMGQGYSNQPQHF. CDR3 DNA sequence: TGTGCCAGTAGTATGGGGCAGGGCTATAGCAATCAGCCCCAGCATTTT. V usage is TRBV19 and J usage is TRBJ1-5, with D perhaps matching TRBD1 (5 bases). CDR3 length equals 16 residues. V was clipped by 3 bases and J by 0 bases, with 12 bases between them. Germline assignment: CDR1 LNHDA and CDR2 SQIVND (reference sequence).

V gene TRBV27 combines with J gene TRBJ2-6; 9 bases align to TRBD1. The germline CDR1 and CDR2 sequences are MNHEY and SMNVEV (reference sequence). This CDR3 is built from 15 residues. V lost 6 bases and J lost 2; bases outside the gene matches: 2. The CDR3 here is CASSTGGAGANVLTF. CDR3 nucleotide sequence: TGTGCCAGCAGCACAGGGGGCGCTGGGGCCAACGTCCTGACTTTC.

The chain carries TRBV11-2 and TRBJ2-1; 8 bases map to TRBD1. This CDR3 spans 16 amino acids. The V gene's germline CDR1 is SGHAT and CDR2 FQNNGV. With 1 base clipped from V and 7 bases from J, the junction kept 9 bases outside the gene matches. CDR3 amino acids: CASSLAQDRVRNEQFF. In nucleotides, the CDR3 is TGTGCCAGCAGCTTAGCTCAGGACAGGGTGAGGAATGAGCAGTTCTTC.

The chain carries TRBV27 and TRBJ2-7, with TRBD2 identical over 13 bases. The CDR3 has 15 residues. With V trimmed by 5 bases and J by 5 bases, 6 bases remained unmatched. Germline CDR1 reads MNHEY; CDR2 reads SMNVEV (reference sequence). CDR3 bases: TGTGCCAGCAGTATAGGACTAGCGGGAGTCAACGAGCAGTACTTC. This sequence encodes CASSIGLAGVNEQYF.

This CDR3 is CAWSGNRQETQYF. The CDR3 coding sequence is TGTGCCTGGAGTGGAAACAGGCAAGAGACCCAGTACTTC. The chain carries TRBV30 and TRBJ2-5; possible D gene TRBD1, 5 bases. The ends were cut back, 1 base at V and 2 bases at J, with 8 bases in the middle. Germline V gives CDR1 GTSNPN, CDR2 SVGIG (reference sequence). The CDR3 is 13 amino acids.

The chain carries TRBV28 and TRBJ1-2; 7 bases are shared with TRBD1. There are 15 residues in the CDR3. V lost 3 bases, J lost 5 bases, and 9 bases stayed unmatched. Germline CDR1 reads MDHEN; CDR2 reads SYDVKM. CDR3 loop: CASSFRPGTDYGYTF. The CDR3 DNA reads TGTGCCAGCAGTTTCCGTCCCGGGACAGATTATGGCTACACCTTC.

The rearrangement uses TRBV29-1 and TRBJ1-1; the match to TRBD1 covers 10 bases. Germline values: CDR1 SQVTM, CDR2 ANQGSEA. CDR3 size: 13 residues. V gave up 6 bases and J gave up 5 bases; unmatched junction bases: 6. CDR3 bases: TGCAGCGTAAGAGGACAGGGGGGGACTGAAGCTTTCTTT. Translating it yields CSVRGQGGTEAFF.

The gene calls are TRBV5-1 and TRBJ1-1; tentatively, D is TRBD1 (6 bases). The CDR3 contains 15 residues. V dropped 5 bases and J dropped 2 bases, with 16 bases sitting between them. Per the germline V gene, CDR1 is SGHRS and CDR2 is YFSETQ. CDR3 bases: TGCGCCAGCAGACGTAACAGGGTCGTTAACACTGAAGCTTTCTTT. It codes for CASRRNRVVNTEAFF.

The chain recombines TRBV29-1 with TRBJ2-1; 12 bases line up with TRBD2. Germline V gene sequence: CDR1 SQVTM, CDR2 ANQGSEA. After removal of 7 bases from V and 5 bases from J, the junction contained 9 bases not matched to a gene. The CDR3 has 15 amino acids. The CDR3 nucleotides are TGCAGCGCAGCCCCAGGACTAGCGGGGAACAATGAGCAGTTCTTC. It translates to CSAAPGLAGNNEQFF.

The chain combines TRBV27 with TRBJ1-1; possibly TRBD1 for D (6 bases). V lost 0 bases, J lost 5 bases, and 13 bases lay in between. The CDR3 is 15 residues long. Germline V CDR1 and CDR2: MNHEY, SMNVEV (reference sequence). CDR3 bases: TGTGCCAGCAGTTTATCTCAGGGGTCGGGGACTGAAGCTTTCTTT. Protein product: CASSLSQGSGTEAFF.

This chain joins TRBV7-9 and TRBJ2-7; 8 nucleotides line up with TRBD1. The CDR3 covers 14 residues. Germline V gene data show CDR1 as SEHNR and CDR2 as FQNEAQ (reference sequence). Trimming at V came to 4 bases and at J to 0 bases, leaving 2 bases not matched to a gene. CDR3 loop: CASSSGTGSYEQYF. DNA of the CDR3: TGTGCCAGCAGCTCCGGGACAGGCTCCTACGAGCAGTACTTC.

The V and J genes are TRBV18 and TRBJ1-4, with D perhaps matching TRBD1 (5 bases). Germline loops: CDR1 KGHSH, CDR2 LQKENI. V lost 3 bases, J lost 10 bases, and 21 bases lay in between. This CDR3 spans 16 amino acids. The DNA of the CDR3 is TGTGCCAGCTCACCGTCGAAGATAGGGTCGGGGGGAAAACTGTTTTTT. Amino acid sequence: CASSPSKIGSGGKLFF.

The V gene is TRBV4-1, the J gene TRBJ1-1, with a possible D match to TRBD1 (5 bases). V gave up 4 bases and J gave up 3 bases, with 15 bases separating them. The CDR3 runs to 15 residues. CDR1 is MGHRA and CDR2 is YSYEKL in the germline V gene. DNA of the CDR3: TGCGCCAGCAGCCCCCCGGGGGGGGAGGACACTGAAGCTTTCTTT. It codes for CASSPPGGEDTEAFF.

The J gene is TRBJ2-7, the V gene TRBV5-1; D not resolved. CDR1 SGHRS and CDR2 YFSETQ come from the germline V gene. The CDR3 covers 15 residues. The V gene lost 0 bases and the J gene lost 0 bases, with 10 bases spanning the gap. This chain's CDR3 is CASSLGGSNSYEQYF. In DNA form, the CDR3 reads TGCGCCAGCAGCTTGGGCGGTTCGAACTCCTACGAGCAGTACTTC.